Each of the 28 T cell receptor beta chains below was sequenced from the same sample in a study of blood T cell repertoires in COVID-19 (dated by TCRdb to about 2020). The method was the immunoSEQ multiplex PCR assay. The source is immuneACCESS, and TCRdb retained only in-frame sequences with V and J called. Part of the clones is not carried over; for the studies checked, unresolved V genes explain less than half of this, and the remainder is unexplained. The sample profile shows hundreds of thousands of clones; roughly 91% of them were found once. More than 4% of the sample is held by the ten biggest clonotypes. Sequencing was carried out using peripheral blood. These receptors all come from a woman aged 25 to 45 with acute or convalescent COVID-19.

The rearrangement uses TRBV18 and TRBJ2-1; 7 nucleotides line up with TRBD1. The V and J ends lost 2 bases and 2 bases, in that order; junction bases with no gene match: 3. The V gene's germline CDR1 is KGHSH and CDR2 LQKENI. This CDR3 has 15 amino acids. The CDR3 nucleotides are TGTGCCAGCTCACCAAATCAGGGGGCCTACAATGAGCAGTTCTTC. It encodes CASSPNQGAYNEQFF.

The chain combines TRBV7-3 with TRBJ2-6; no firm D call. The CDR3 totals 15 residues. The V gene's germline CDR1 is SGHTA and CDR2 FQGTGA. Between the trimmed V and J ends, which lost 1 base and 0 bases, there was a span of 4 bases. The CDR3 sequence: CASSLINSGANVLTF. The DNA of the CDR3 is TGTGCCAGCAGCTTAATAAACTCTGGGGCCAACGTCCTGACTTTC.

The rearrangement links TRBV7-2 to TRBJ1-1; D is perhaps TRBD1 (5 bases). V was clipped by 5 bases and J by 4 bases, with 11 bases between them. The CDR3 runs to 13 residues. Germline V gene data show CDR1 as SGHTA and CDR2 as FQGNSA. The CDR3 sequence is CASSPGHSTEAFF. The CDR3 DNA reads TGTGCCAGCAGCCCCGGACACTCCACTGAAGCTTTCTTT.

V is TRBV7-9 and J is TRBJ2-3; 11 nucleotides agree with TRBD1. The CDR3 spans 15 residues. The germline V gene has CDR1 SEHNR and CDR2 FQNEAQ (reference sequence). Trimming took 4 bases from V and 3 from J; bases not matched to a gene: 3. The CDR3 DNA is TGTGCCAGCAGCTCGGGACAGGGGGAGACAGATACGCAGTATTTT. Amino acid sequence: CASSSGQGETDTQYF.

The chain uses TRBV11-2 and TRBJ2-3; 12 positions agree with TRBD1. Trimming at V came to 1 base and at J to 4 bases, leaving 6 bases not matched to a gene. This CDR3 has 17 residues. CDR1 and CDR2 (germline): SGHAT, FQNNGV. CDR3 sequence: CASSLALGTGGPDTQYF. The CDR3 nucleotides are TGTGCCAGCAGCTTAGCATTAGGGACAGGGGGCCCAGATACGCAGTATTTT.

In its sample, this clone was seen a few times. This chain links TRBV3-1 (or the pseudogene TRBV3-2) with TRBJ1-2; D is ambiguous. Germline-derived CDR1 and CDR2 are LGHDT and YNNKEL (reference sequence). The CDR3 covers 13 residues. V lost 4 bases to trimming and J lost 3 bases, with 9 bases between them. The CDR3 region is CASSPRTYYGYTF. CDR3 sequence (DNA): TGTGCCAGCAGCCCTAGAACTTACTATGGCTACACCTTC.

V is TRBV13 and J is TRBJ2-5, with 7 bases matching TRBD1. The CDR3 length is 14 residues. Germline lookup yields CDR1 PRHDT and CDR2 FYEKMQ (reference sequence). The J segment lost 4 bases and the V segment lost 0 bases, leaving 2 bases of the junction unmatched. CDR3 sequence (DNA): TGTGCCAGCAGCTTAGGGCGGACAGGAGAGACCCAGTACTTC. Translating it yields CASSLGRTGETQYF.

V gene TRBV5-4 combines with J gene TRBJ1-1; maybe TRBD1 (6 bases). This CDR3 contains 13 residues. The V gene lost 1 base and the J gene lost 4 bases, with 8 bases spanning the gap. Germline lookup yields CDR1 SGHNT and CDR2 YYREEE (reference sequence). CDR3 region: CASSLRGGTEAFF. Written as DNA, the CDR3 is TGTGCCAGCAGCTTGAGAGGGGGCACTGAAGCTTTCTTT.

The chain is built from TRBV5-1 and TRBJ2-5; TRBD1 matches at 8 bases. V lost 2 bases, J lost 5 bases, and 2 bases stayed unmatched. This CDR3 region has 13 residues. Looked up from germline, CDR1 is SGHRS and CDR2 is YFSETQ. The CDR3 coding sequence is TGCGCCAGCAGCTTACGGACAGGGGAGACCCAGTACTTC. Its protein product is CASSLRTGETQYF. Full variable domain (outside the CDR3, taken from reference TRBV5-1 and TRBJ2-5): KAGVTQTPRYLIKTRGQQVTLSCSPISGHRSVSWYQQTPGQGLQFLFEYFSETQRNKGNFPGRFSGRQFSNSRSEMNVSTLELGDSALYLCASSLRTGETQYFGPGTRLLVL.

The chain joins TRBV10-1 to TRBJ2-2; D perhaps matches TRBD1 (6 bases). This CDR3 is 13 amino acids long. Germline V gene data show CDR1 as WNHNN and CDR2 as SYGVQD (reference sequence). Trimming cost V 8 bases and J 7 bases, with 14 bases left between them. The CDR3 region has the DNA TGCGCCAGCGGGGACACAACCGGCGGGGAGCTGTTTTTT. This sequence encodes CASGDTTGGELFF.

The V call is TRBV11-2, the J call TRBJ2-1; 9 bases line up with TRBD2. The CDR3 covers 19 residues. CDR1 and CDR2 from the germline V gene are SGHAT and FQNNGV. With 4 bases clipped from V and 9 bases from J, the junction kept 22 bases outside the gene matches. CDR3 protein: CASSSAPEYRAGGPGEQFF. The DNA of the CDR3 is TGTGCCAGCAGCTCTGCACCCGAATATCGTGCGGGGGGGCCGGGTGAGCAGTTCTTC.

Only a few counts were recorded for this clone. This rearrangement joins TRBV29-1 to TRBJ2-3; possibly TRBD2 for D (7 bases). The CDR3 length is 14 residues. The germline CDR1 and CDR2 sequences are SQVTM and ANQGSEA. Trimming pared 7 bases from V and 1 base from J, leaving 15 bases between. CDR3 DNA: TGCAGCGGTAGAAAGGGGGGGGGCACAGATACGCAGTATTTT. Its protein is CSGRKGGGTDTQYF.

The gene calls are TRBV7-8 and TRBJ2-1; TRBD2 matches at 9 bases. Germline V gene lookup returns CDR1 SGHVS and CDR2 FQNEAQ. J gave up 6 bases and V 2 bases, and 5 bases lay outside the gene matches. The CDR3 spans 15 residues. Here the CDR3 reads CASSLLAGLGNEQFF. CDR3 in DNA: TGTGCCAGCAGCTTACTAGCGGGGCTAGGCAATGAGCAGTTCTTC.

The rearrangement uses TRBV12-3 or TRBV12-4 and TRBJ1-6; D ambiguous. CDR3 size: 12 residues. V lost 5 bases, J lost 10 bases, and 9 bases lay in between. The CDR3 spells CASSGPRSPLHF. The CDR3 nucleotides are TGTGCCAGCAGTGGGCCCAGGTCACCCCTCCACTTT.

The gene calls are TRBV4-1 and TRBJ2-3; perhaps TRBD2 as D (6 bases). Germline-derived CDR1 and CDR2 are MGHRA and YSYEKL. V was pared by 4 bases and J by 3 bases, with 17 bases between. This CDR3 is built from 16 residues. CDR3 sequence: CASSLRRDGGTDTQYF. CDR3 bases: TGCGCCAGCAGCCTGCGCCGGGACGGGGGAACAGATACGCAGTATTTT.

The chain links TRBV11-2 to TRBJ1-6, with 7 positions matching TRBD1. The J segment lost 10 bases and the V segment lost 3 bases, leaving 6 bases of the junction unmatched. This CDR3 has 14 residues. Germline V gives CDR1 SGHAT, CDR2 FQNNGV. CDR3 residues: CASSFGQAWSPLHF. CDR3 bases: TGTGCCAGCAGCTTTGGACAGGCTTGGTCACCCCTCCACTTT.

The chain joins TRBV5-1 to TRBJ1-1, with D possibly TRBD1 on 5 matching bases. This CDR3 is built from 13 residues. Germline CDR1 reads SGHRS; CDR2 reads YFSETQ. The V and J ends lost 4 bases and 5 bases respectively, with 12 bases between them. CDR3 sequence (DNA): TGCGCCAGCAGCCCCTACGGGGGGACTGAAGCTTTCTTT. This translates into CASSPYGGTEAFF.

The CDR3 region has the DNA TGTGCCAGCCTTCGATATGGAGGGGTTGCGCAGTATTTT. This codes for CASLRYGGVAQYF. The genes are TRBV12-3 or TRBV12-4 and TRBJ2-3; maybe TRBD2 (6 bases). The CDR3 sequence is 13 residues long. Trimming stripped 8 bases from V and 10 bases from J, with 19 bases between.

This chain links TRBV25-1 with TRBJ2-7; tentative D call: TRBD2 (6 bases). The germline CDR1 and CDR2 sequences are MGHDK and SYGVNS. Trimming took off 7 bases at V and 2 bases at J, with 9 bases between the two ends. CDR3 length equals 12 residues. The CDR3 nucleotides are TGTGCCAGCACCTGGGGGGCCTACGAGCAGTACTTC. Protein product: CASTWGAYEQYF.

This clone was picked up one time. In DNA form, the CDR3 reads TGTGCCAGTTCGGGAGGGCAGCAGGGAAATTCACCCCTCCACTTT. Amino acid sequence: CASSGGQQGNSPLHF. The gene calls are TRBV18 and TRBJ1-6, with a tentative D call TRBD1 (5 bases). CDR1 is KGHSH and CDR2 is LQKENI in the germline V gene. The CDR3 extends over 15 amino acids. The V end lost 9 bases, the J end lost 7 bases, and 19 bases lay between the germline ends.

The rearrangement links TRBV24-1 to TRBJ2-5; D gene ambiguous. This CDR3 contains 17 residues. The V end was cut by 0 bases, the J end by 1 base, with 14 bases between. Germline V gene sequence: CDR1 KGHDR, CDR2 SFDVKD. CDR3 protein: CATSDLRGQPPQETQYF. CDR3 coding DNA: TGTGCCACCAGTGATTTGCGAGGCCAGCCTCCCCAAGAGACCCAGTACTTC.

The V gene is TRBV27, the J gene TRBJ1-1; 12 bases fit TRBD1. Unmatched junction bases numbered 22, after V lost 5 bases and J lost 6 bases. CDR3 length: 20 amino acids. Germline V gene sequence: CDR1 MNHEY, CDR2 SMNVEV (reference sequence). In DNA form, the CDR3 reads TGTGCCAGCAGTGTAAAACCACCGGGACAGGGGGCAGGGTTAGCGGCTGAAGCTTTCTTT. Its protein product is CASSVKPPGQGAGLAAEAFF.

This clone was observed a few times. This sequence joins TRBV12-3 or TRBV12-4 and TRBJ2-2, with 9 bases fitting TRBD2. V was pared by 6 bases and J by 14 bases, with 7 bases of the junction left unmatched. The CDR3 sequence is 12 residues long. This CDR3 is CASSPIAGALFF. In nucleotides, the CDR3 is TGTGCCAGCAGCCCTATAGCGGGGGCTCTGTTTTTT.

The genes are TRBV30 and TRBJ1-4; 8 bases are a match to TRBD1. Unmatched junction bases numbered 5, after V lost 7 bases and J lost 7 bases. CDR3 length: 12 residues. Germline V gene lookup returns CDR1 GTSNPN and CDR2 SVGIG (reference sequence). The CDR3 reads CAYRTGREKLFF. Here the CDR3 DNA reads TGTGCCTATCGGACAGGGCGTGAAAAACTGTTTTTT.

The rearrangement links TRBV6-6 to TRBJ1-1; 9 bases fit TRBD1. The ends lost 5 bases at V and 4 bases at J; junction bases unmatched: 2. Germline V lookup: CDR1 MNHNY, CDR2 SVGAGI (reference sequence). CDR3 size: 13 residues. The CDR3 loop is CASSQTGGTEAFF. The CDR3 DNA reads as TGTGCCAGCAGTCAGACAGGGGGCACTGAAGCTTTCTTT.

CDR3 protein: CASSVTTGPQGTQYF. As DNA, the CDR3 is TGTGCCAGCAGTGTCACGACAGGGCCTCAGGGGACCCAGTACTTC. V and J are TRBV2 and TRBJ2-5, with 7 nucleotides matching TRBD1. Germline CDR1 reads SNHLY; CDR2 reads FYNNEI. The CDR3 spans 15 residues. Unmatched junction bases numbered 12, after V lost 4 bases and J lost 7 bases. The full variable domain, in which reference TRBV2 and TRBJ2-5 provide the parts outside the CDR3, is EPEVTQTPSHQVTQMGQEVILRCVPISNHLYFYWYRQILGQKVEFLVSFYNNEISEKSEIFDDQFSVERPDGSNFTLKIRSTKLEDSAMYFCASSVTTGPQGTQYFGPGTRLLVL.

A few counts support this clone. V gene TRBV7-3 combines with J gene TRBJ1-5; 11 nucleotides match TRBD1. Trimming removed 4 bases from V and 3 bases from J; junction bases left unmatched: 2. The germline V gene encodes CDR1 SGHTA and CDR2 FQGTGA. This CDR3 is built from 15 residues. Here the CDR3 reads CASSWDRGANQPQHF. The CDR3 DNA sequence: TGTGCCAGCAGCTGGGACAGGGGGGCCAATCAGCCCCAGCATTTT.

The CDR3 DNA reads as TGTGCCAGTAGTTCCGAAGACTTAAATCAGCCCCAGCATTTT. Translation gives CASSSEDLNQPQHF. The rearrangement links TRBV19 to TRBJ1-5; D unclear. The CDR3 has 14 residues. The germline V gene encodes CDR1 LNHDA and CDR2 SQIVND (reference sequence). V dropped 5 bases and J dropped 4 bases, with 12 bases sitting between them.